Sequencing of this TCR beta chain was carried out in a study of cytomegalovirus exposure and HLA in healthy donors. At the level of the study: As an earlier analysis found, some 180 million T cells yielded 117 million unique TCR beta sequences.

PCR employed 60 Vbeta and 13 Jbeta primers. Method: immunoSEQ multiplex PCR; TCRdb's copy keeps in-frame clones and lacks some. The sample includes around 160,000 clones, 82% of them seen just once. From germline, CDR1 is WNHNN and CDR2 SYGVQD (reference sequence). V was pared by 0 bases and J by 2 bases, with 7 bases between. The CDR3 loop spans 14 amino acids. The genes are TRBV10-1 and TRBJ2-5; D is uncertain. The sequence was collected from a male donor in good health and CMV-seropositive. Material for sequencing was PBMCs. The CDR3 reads CASSESSGQETQYF. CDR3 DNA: TGCGCCAGCAGTGAGTCGTCCGGGCAAGAGACCCAGTACTTC.